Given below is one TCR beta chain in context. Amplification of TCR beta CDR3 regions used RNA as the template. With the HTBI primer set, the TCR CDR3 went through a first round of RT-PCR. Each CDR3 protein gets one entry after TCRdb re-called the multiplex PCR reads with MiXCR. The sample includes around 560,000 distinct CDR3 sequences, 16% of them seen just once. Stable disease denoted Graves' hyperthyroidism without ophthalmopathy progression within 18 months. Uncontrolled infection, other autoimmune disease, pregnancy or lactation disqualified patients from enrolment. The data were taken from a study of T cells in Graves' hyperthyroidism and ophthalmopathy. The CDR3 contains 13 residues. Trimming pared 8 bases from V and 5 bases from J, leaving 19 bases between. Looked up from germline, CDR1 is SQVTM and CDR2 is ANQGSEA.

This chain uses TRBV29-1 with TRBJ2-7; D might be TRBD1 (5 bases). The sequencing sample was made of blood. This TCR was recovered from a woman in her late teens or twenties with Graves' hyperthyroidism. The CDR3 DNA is TGCAGCACCCGGACAACAAGTCCGGACGAGCAGTACTTC. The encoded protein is CSTRTTSPDEQYF.